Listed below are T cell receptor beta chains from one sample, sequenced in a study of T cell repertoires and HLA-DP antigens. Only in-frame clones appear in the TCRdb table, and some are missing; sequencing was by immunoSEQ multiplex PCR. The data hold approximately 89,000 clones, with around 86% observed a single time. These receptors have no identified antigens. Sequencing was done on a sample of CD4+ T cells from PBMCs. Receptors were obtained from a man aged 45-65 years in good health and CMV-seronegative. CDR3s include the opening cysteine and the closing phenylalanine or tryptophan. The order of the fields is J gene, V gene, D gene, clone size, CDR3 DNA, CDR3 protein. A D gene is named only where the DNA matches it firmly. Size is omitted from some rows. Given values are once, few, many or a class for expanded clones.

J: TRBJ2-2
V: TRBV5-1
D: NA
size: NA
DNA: TGCGCCAGCAGCTTGCCAGGGGCCTATAACACCGGGGAGCTGTTTTTT
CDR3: CASSLPGAYNTGELFF

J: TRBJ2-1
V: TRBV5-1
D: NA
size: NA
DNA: TGCGCCAGCAGCTTGGAGAGTTACAATGAGCAGTTCTTC
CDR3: CASSLESYNEQFF

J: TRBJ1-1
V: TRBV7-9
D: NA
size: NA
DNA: TGTGCCAGCAGCTTTGGGGACACTGAAGCTTTCTTT
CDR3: CASSFGDTEAFF

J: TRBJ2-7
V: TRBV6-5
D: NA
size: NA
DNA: TGTGCCAGCAGTTACACCTCGGGCGGCGAGCAGTACTTC
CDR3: CASSYTSGGEQYF

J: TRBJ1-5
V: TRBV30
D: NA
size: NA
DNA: TGTGCCTGGAGCAGATCCGGAATCAATCAGCCCCAGCATTTT
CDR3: CAWSRSGINQPQHF

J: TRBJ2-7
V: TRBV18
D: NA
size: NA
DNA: TGTGCCAGCTCACCACAGGGCGACGAGCAGTACTTC
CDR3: CASSPQGDEQYF

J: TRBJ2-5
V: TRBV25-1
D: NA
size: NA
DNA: TGTGCCAGCAGTGTGGTTGGAGAGACCCAGTACTTC
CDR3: CASSVVGETQYF

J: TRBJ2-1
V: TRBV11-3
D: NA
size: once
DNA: TGTGCCAGCAGCATCCGACGGAACCTCTGGGATGAGCAGTTCTTC
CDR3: CASSIRRNLWDEQFF

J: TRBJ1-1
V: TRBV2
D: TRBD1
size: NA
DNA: TGTGCCAGCAGTGGAACCGGGACAGCTGAAGCTTTCTTT
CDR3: CASSGTGTAEAFF

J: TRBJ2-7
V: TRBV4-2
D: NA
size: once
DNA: TGTGCCAGCAGCCGGACCGGGACGCCTAACTACGAGCAGTACTTC
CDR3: CASSRTGTPNYEQYF

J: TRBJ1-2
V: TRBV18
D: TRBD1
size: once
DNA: TGTGCCAGCTCGCCTATACAGGGGGGGCCCTATGGCTACACCTTC
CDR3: CASSPIQGGPYGYTF

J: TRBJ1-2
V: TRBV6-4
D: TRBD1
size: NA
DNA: TGTGCCAGCAGTGACGTTAGGGACAGGGTCTATGGCTACACCTTC
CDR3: CASSDVRDRVYGYTF

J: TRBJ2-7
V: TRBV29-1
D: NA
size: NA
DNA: TGCAGCGGCCGGGACGGTCCTGAGCAGTACTTC
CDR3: CSGRDGPEQYF

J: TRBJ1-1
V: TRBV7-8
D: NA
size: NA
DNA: TGTGCCAGCAGAACCAGGTGGACGAACACTGAAGCTTTCTTT
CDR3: CASRTRWTNTEAFF

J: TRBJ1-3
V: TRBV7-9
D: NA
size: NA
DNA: TGTGCCAGCAGCTTAGGACAGCCGAATAAGGGAAACACCATATATTTT
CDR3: CASSLGQPNKGNTIYF

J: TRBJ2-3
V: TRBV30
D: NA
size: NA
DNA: TGTGCCTGGAGTCCAGTTGTAGGCACAGATACGCAGTATTTT
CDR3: CAWSPVVGTDTQYF

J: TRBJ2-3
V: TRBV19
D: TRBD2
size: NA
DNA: TGTGCCAGTAGTAGCGGGAGAGGAGCAGATACGCAGTATTTT
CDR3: CASSSGRGADTQYF

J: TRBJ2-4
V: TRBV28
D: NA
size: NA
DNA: TGTGCCAGCAGTTTGGCGGAGATAGACATTCAGTACTTC
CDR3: CASSLAEIDIQYF

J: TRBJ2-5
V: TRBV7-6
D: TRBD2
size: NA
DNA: TGTGCCAGCAGCTCACTCCTGGGCGGGGGGTACCAAGAGACCCAGTACTTC
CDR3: CASSSLLGGGYQETQYF

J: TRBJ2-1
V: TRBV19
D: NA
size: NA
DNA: TGTGCCAGCCGTTACAGGAGCTCCTACAATGAGCAGTTCTTC
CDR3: CASRYRSSYNEQFF

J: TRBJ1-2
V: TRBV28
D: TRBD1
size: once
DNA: TGTGCCAGCAGTGTGACAGGGGGTTACTATGGCTACACCTTC
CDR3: CASSVTGGYYGYTF

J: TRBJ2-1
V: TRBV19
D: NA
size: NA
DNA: TGTGCCAGTAGGGGACGGGGGAATGAGCAGTTCTTC
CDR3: CASRGRGNEQFF

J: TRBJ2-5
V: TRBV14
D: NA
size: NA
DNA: TGTGCCAGCAGCCAAGAAGTTGGGTTCTCGGAGACCCAGTACTTC
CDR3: CASSQEVGFSETQYF

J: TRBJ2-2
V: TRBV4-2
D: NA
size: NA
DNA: TGTGCCAGCAGCCAGGAACCGAGGGCTAGTAAATACACCGGGGAGCTGTTTTTT
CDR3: CASSQEPRASKYTGELFF

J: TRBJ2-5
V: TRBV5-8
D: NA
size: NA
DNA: TGTGCCAGCAGCTTTCAGGGGGGCCTTTGGACCCAGTACTTC
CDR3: CASSFQGGLWTQYF

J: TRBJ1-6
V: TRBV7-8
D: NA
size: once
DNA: TGTGCCAGCAGCTTAAAGGGGGGGGGCGCCGGGAATAATTCACCCCTCCACTTT
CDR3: CASSLKGGGAGNNSPLHF

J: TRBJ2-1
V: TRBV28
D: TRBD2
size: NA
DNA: TGTGCCAGCACCCCTCCGGGGCTAGCGTCGGGGGGTGAGCAGTTCTTC
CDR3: CASTPPGLASGGEQFF

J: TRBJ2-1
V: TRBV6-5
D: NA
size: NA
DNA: TGTGCCAGCAGTTTTGGACCGGGACTGGGGAACAATGAGCAGTTCTTC
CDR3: CASSFGPGLGNNEQFF

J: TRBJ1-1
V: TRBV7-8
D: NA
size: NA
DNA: TGTGCCAGCAGTAGAGGACCGACGAACACTGAAGCTTTCTTT
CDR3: CASSRGPTNTEAFF

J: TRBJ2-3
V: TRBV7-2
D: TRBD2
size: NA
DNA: TGTGCCAGCAGCCGACTAGCGGGAGGATACACAGATACGCAGTATTTT
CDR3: CASSRLAGGYTDTQYF

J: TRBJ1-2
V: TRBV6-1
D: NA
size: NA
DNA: TGTGTGGAGATTTGGACGGGCTTTGGCTATGGCTACACCTTC
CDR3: CVEIWTGFGYGYTF

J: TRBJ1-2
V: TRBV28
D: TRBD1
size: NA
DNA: TGTGCCAGCAGTCGCGGAATGGGACAGGGGTTGTTCTATGGCTACACCTTC
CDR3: CASSRGMGQGLFYGYTF

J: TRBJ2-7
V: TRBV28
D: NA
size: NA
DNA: TGTGCCAGCAGTCTGATATTGGGAGGTCAAGTCTTC
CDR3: CASSLILGGQVF

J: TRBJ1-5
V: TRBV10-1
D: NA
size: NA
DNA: TGCGCCAGCATCCCCGCTCCTTATAGCAATCAGCCCCAGCATTTT
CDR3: CASIPAPYSNQPQHF